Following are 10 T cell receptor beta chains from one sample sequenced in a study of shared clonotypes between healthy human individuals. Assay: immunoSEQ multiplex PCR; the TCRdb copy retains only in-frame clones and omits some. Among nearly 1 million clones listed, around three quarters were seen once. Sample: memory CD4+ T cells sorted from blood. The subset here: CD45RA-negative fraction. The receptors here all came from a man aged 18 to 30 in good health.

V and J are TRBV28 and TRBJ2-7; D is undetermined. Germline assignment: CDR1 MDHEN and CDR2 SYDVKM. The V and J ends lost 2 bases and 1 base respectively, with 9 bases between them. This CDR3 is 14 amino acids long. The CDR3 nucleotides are TGTGCCAGCAGTTTAGACGTTGCTTCCTACGAGCAGTACTTC. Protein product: CASSLDVASYEQYF.

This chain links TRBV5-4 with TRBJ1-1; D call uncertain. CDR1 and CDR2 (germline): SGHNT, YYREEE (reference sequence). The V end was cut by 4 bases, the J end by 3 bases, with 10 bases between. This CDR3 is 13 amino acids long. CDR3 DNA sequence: TGTGCCAGCAGCAGGTCTCGGGACACTGAAGCTTTCTTT. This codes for CASSRSRDTEAFF.

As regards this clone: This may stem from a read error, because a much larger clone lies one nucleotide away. CDR3 region: CASSPGQGDYEQYF. The DNA for the CDR3 is TGTGCCAGCAGCCCGGGACAGGGGGACTACGAGCAGTACTTC. The chain joins TRBV2 to TRBJ2-7; 11 bases are shared with TRBD1. Looked up from germline, CDR1 is SNHLY and CDR2 is FYNNEI. With 6 bases clipped from V and 3 bases from J, the junction kept 4 bases outside the gene matches. This CDR3 comprises 14 residues. The full variable domain, rest sourced from reference TRBV2 and TRBJ2-7, is EPEVTQTPSHQVTQMGQEVILRCVPISNHLYFYWYRQILGQKVEFLVSFYNNEISEKSEIFDDQFSVERPDGSNFTLKIRSTKLEDSAMYFCASSPGQGDYEQYFGPGTRLTVT.

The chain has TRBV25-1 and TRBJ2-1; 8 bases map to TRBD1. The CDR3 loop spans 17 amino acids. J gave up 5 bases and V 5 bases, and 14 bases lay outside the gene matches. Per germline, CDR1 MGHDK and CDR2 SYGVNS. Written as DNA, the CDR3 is TGTGCCAGCAGTCAACCCGGGACAGGAGGCTACGACAATGAGCAGTTCTTC. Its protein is CASSQPGTGGYDNEQFF.

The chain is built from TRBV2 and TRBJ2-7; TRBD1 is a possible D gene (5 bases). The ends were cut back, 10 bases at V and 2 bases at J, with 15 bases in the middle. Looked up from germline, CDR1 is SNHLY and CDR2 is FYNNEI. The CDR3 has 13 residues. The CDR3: CANSGSAPYEQYF. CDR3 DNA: TGTGCCAACTCAGGGTCAGCTCCCTACGAGCAGTACTTC.

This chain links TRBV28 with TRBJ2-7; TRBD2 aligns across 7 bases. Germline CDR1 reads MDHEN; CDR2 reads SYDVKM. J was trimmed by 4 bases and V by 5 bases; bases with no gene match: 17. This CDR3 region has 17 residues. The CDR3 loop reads CASSPAVRGGGGYEQYF. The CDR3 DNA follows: TGTGCCAGCAGTCCGGCGGTTCGCGGGGGTGGTGGGTACGAGCAGTACTTC.

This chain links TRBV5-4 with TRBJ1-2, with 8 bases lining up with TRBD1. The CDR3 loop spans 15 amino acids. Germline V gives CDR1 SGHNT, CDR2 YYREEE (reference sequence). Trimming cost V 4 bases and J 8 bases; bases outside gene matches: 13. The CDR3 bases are TGTGCCAGCAGCCTTGGACAGGGAGTTTTGGGCGGCTACACCTTC. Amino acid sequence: CASSLGQGVLGGYTF. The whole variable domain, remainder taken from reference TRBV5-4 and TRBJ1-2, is ETGVTQSPTHLIKTRGQQVTLRCSSQSGHNTVSWYQQALGQGPQFIFQYYREEENGRGNFPPRFSGLQFPNYSSELNVNALELDDSALYLCASSLGQGVLGGYTFGSGTRLTVV.

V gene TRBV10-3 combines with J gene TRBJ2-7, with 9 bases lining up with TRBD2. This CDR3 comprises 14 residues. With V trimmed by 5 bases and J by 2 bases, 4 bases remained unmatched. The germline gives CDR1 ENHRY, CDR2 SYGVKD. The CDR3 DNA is TGTGCCATCAGTTTAGCGGGAGATACCTACGAGCAGTACTTC. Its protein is CAISLAGDTYEQYF.

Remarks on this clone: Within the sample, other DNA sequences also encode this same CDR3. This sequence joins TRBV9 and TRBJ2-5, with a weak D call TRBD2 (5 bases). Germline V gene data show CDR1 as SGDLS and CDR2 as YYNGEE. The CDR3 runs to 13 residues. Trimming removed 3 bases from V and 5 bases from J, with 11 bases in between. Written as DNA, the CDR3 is TGTGCCAGCAGCGGACGTGGGAGTGAGACCCAGTACTTC. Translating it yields CASSGRGSETQYF.

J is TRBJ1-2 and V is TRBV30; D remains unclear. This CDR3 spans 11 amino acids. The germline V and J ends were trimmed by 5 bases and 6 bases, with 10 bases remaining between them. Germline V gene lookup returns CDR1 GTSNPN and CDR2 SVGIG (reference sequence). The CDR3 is CAWGLRDGYTF. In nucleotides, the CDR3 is TGTGCCTGGGGCCTGAGAGATGGCTACACCTTC.